Listed here are 5 T cell receptor beta chains from one sample, sequenced in a study of molecular identifiers for immune sequencing clone quantification. TCRdb redid the calling of the PCR reads with MiXCR, one entry per CDR3 protein. The sample includes hundreds of thousands of distinct CDR3 sequences, about 20% of them seen just once. Sequencing input: naive CD8+ T cells from blood, with Jurkat cell RNA spiked in. Subset indicated: FACS-sorted CD8+CD4-CCR7+CD45RA+ naive T cells. The receptors come from a human donor in good health. Some libraries in this study had Jurkat cell RNA spiked in.

This clonotype appeared a few times. The chain combines TRBV18 with TRBJ2-1; D assignment may be TRBD1 or TRBD2 (5 bases each). Per germline, CDR1 KGHSH and CDR2 LQKENI. CDR3 length: 14 amino acids. Trimming removed 4 bases from V and 8 bases from J, with 15 bases in between. This chain's CDR3 is CASSLEAGRDEQFF. The DNA for the CDR3 is TGTGCCAGCTCACTGGAGGCAGGGCGCGATGAGCAGTTCTTC.

This clonotype has at least ten counts. The chain uses TRBV7-6 and TRBJ2-2, with TRBD1 matching over 9 bases. V lost 8 bases, J lost 3 bases, and 4 bases stayed unmatched. Germline CDR1 SGHVS, CDR2 FNYEAQ. This CDR3 is built from 14 residues. The CDR3 here is CASGTGLDTGELFF. CDR3 in DNA: TGTGCCAGCGGGACAGGGCTTGACACCGGGGAGCTGTTTTTT.

This clonotype was recorded at least ten times. This rearrangement joins TRBV16 to TRBJ1-4; no reliable D call. This CDR3 has 12 residues. The V end lost 1 base, the J end lost 7 bases, and 4 bases lay between the germline ends. Germline V gene sequence: CDR1 KGHSY, CDR2 FQNENV. The CDR3 protein is CASSQFSEKLFF. CDR3 DNA: TGTGCCAGCAGCCAATTCAGTGAAAAACTGTTTTTT.

This clonotype turned up a few times. The chain carries TRBV4-1 and TRBJ2-1; D ambiguous. V was pared by 4 bases and J by 4 bases, with 14 bases between. Germline V gives CDR1 MGHRA, CDR2 YSYEKL. The CDR3 consists of 15 residues. CDR3: CASSPPPGRYNEQFF. Here the CDR3 DNA reads TGCGCCAGCAGCCCACCTCCTGGAAGATACAATGAGCAGTTCTTC.

This clonotype was detected a few times. The gene calls are TRBV27 and TRBJ2-5, with D hard to call. V gave up 2 bases and J gave up 1 base, with 8 bases separating them. Germline CDR1 is MNHEY and CDR2 is SMNVEV (reference sequence). The CDR3 loop spans 14 amino acids. CDR3 amino acids: CASSLGQSQETQYF. In nucleotides, the CDR3 is TGTGCCAGCAGTTTAGGGCAGTCCCAAGAGACCCAGTACTTC.